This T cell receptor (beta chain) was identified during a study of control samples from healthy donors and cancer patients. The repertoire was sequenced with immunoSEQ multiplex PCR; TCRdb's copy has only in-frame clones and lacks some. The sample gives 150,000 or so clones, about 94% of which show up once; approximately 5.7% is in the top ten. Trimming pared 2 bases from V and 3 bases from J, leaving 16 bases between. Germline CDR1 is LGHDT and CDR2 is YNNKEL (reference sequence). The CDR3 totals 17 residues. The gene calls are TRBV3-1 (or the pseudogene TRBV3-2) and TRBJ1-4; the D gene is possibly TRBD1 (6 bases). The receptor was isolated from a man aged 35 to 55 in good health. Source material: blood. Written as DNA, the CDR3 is TGTGCCAGCAGCCAACATCAAGGGGGAGGTGCTAATGAAAAACTGTTTTTT. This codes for CASSQHQGGGANEKLFF.